This T cell receptor (beta chain) derives from a study of T cell responses to AZD1222 COVID-19 vaccine. Overall study findings and caveats: Clonal diversity was possibly underestimated; the donors were predominantly white British and more often female. Baseline seropositivity characterized only six AZD1222 recipients. The study found Spike-specific TCR breadth and depth rose after two AZD1222 doses.

Of note for this clone: Its antigen remains unidentified.

The CDR3 extends over 15 amino acids. Germline-derived CDR1 and CDR2 are SGHRS and YFSETQ. V lost 0 bases and J lost 6, with 10 bases in between. TCRdb keeps only in-frame clones here, not all; method: immunoSEQ multiplex PCR. The sample includes more than 100,000 clones, just over 90% of them seen just once. Both about-4-week and about-12-week second-dose recipients were combined. V and J are TRBV5-1 and TRBJ1-6; the D is unclear. The receptor's source is an adult who received the AZD1222 COVID-19 vaccine. The material was peripheral blood, obtained 28 days after the second AZD1222 dose. The CDR3, as DNA: TGCGCCAGCAGCTTGGGAACAGTAGGTAATTCACCCCTCCACTTT. This sequence encodes CASSLGTVGNSPLHF. The variable domain in full, with the rest retrieved from reference TRBV5-1 and TRBJ1-6, is KAGVTQTPRYLIKTRGQQVTLSCSPISGHRSVSWYQQTPGQGLQFLFEYFSETQRNKGNFPGRFSGRQFSNSRSEMNVSTLELGDSALYLCASSLGTVGNSPLHFGNGTRLTVT.